This T cell receptor (beta chain) was recorded in a study of T cell clonality in common variable immunodeficiency. Regarding the study as a whole: In common variable immunodeficiency, TCR beta chains reportedly carried fewer deletions and N-nucleotide insertions. Repertoire-complication correlations in CVID were limited by patient heterogeneity.

Comments on this clone: What it binds is unknown. The CDR3 goes on 3 residues after the read ends, and that part is filled in from the germline J gene.

J was trimmed by 0 bases and V by 2 bases; bases with no gene match: 9. The CDR3 loop spans 17 amino acids. In germline, CDR1 is SGHRS, CDR2 YFSETQ. Aged about 8 to 65 years, CVID subjects averaged roughly 39 years old. Equal genomic DNA amounts from CVID and control samples were sequenced. This table comes from immunoSEQ multiplex PCR, and its TCRdb copy is limited to in-frame clones, with some not included. The table lists approximately 26,000 clones, no singletons, with 3% to 3.5% in the top ten. Input material: peripheral blood mononuclear cells. This receptor was obtained from a human donor with common variable immunodeficiency. The J gene is TRBJ2-7, the V gene TRBV5-1, with 9 bases that match TRBD2. The chain's CDR3 is CASSFPIRLAASYEQYF. Partial CDR3 DNA: TGCGCCAGCAGCTTCCCAATCAGACTAGCGGCCTCCTACGAG.